Below are 21 T cell receptor beta chains sequenced from a single sample in a study of T cell responses to AZD1222 COVID-19 vaccine. TCRdb's copy holds only in-frame clones and misses some; the assay was immunoSEQ multiplex PCR. The sample has 90,000 to 120,000 clones, about 90% seen once. The source was peripheral blood, collected on day 0 of AZD1222 vaccination. These receptor sequences come from an adult in good health.

The V call is TRBV6-5, the J call TRBJ1-1; 7 bases are a match to TRBD1. The germline gives CDR1 MNHEY, CDR2 SVGAGI. After removal of 7 bases from V and 5 bases from J, the junction contained 7 bases not matched to a gene. The CDR3 length is 13 residues. This chain's CDR3 is CASNRQGSTEAFF. CDR3 sequence (DNA): TGTGCCAGCAACAGACAGGGAAGTACTGAAGCTTTCTTT.

The chain employs TRBV24-1 and TRBJ2-3; possibly TRBD2 for D (5 bases). This CDR3 is built from 13 residues. The germline CDR1 and CDR2 sequences are KGHDR and SFDVKD. V was pared by 5 bases and J by 5 bases, with 10 bases between. As DNA, the CDR3 is TGTGCCACCAGTGGCTGGCGGGTAGATACGCAGTATTTT. Protein: CATSGWRVDTQYF.

The rearrangement links TRBV28 to TRBJ1-2; D not resolved. V was clipped by 8 bases and J by 3 bases, with 16 bases between them. This CDR3 has 14 residues. Looked up from germline, CDR1 is MDHEN and CDR2 is SYDVKM. The CDR3 spells CASVPGGNDYGYTF. The CDR3 bases are TGTGCCAGCGTCCCGGGTGGGAATGACTATGGCTACACCTTC.

The V call is TRBV24-1, the J call TRBJ1-1; D might be TRBD1 (6 bases). Germline CDR1 KGHDR, CDR2 SFDVKD. The CDR3 is 12 amino acids. Trimming took 4 bases from V and 11 from J, leaving 13 bases between them. CDR3 protein: CATSESTGRAFF. The CDR3 DNA sequence: TGTGCCACCAGTGAATCGACAGGTCGGGCTTTCTTT.

The rearrangement links TRBV7-9 to TRBJ1-2; D is undetermined. CDR3 length: 12 residues. V was trimmed by 11 bases and J by 7 bases, leaving 17 bases between them. Germline assignment: CDR1 SEHNR and CDR2 FQNEAQ (reference sequence). CDR3 loop: CASPGDRGGYTF. In nucleotides, the CDR3 is TGTGCCTCCCCGGGAGATCGAGGTGGCTACACCTTC.

The chain joins TRBV9 to TRBJ2-2; 7 positions agree with TRBD2. Germline assignment: CDR1 SGDLS and CDR2 YYNGEE. The V segment lost 0 bases and the J segment 4 bases; nucleotides outside the gene matches: 9. This CDR3 has 17 residues. The CDR3 DNA reads TGTGCCAGCAGCGTAGGGGGCGGGAGTACGGGCACCGGGGAGCTGTTTTTT. It codes for CASSVGGGSTGTGELFF.

This clone was picked up one time. The chain combines TRBV28 with TRBJ1-2, with D possibly matching TRBD1 (5 bases). Trimming took off 4 bases at V and 7 bases at J, with 16 bases between the two ends. This CDR3 spans 14 amino acids. Germline V gene data show CDR1 as MDHEN and CDR2 as SYDVKM. The CDR3 coding sequence is TGTGCCAGCAGTTCCCCGGGGCCCCTTTTTGGCTACACCTTC. Its translation is CASSSPGPLFGYTF.

The genes are TRBV13 and TRBJ2-4; 9 nucleotides agree with TRBD2. V shed 4 bases, J shed 0 bases, and the junction held 10 bases outside the gene matches. CDR3 size: 18 residues. Germline lookup yields CDR1 PRHDT and CDR2 FYEKMQ (reference sequence). CDR3 protein: CASSSRSSGTSAKNIQYF. In DNA, the CDR3 is TGTGCCAGCAGCTCCCGATCTAGCGGGACTTCAGCCAAAAACATTCAGTACTTC.

This clone was observed a handful of times. The DNA for the CDR3 is TGTGCCAGCAGCCCGATCGGCGGAACCCTGAACATTCAGTACTTC. Translation: CASSPIGGTLNIQYF. The chain links TRBV3-1 (or the pseudogene TRBV3-2) to TRBJ2-4; D is unresolved. The V end was cut by 4 bases, the J end by 7 bases, with 17 bases between. Germline loops: CDR1 LGHDT, CDR2 YNNKEL (reference sequence). This CDR3 spans 15 amino acids.

The count of this clone is one. CDR3 amino acids: CATSDLQEGGSNEQFF. The DNA for the CDR3 is TGTGCCACCAGTGATTTGCAAGAGGGGGGGAGCAATGAGCAGTTCTTC. The rearrangement links TRBV24-1 to TRBJ2-1, with a weak D call TRBD2 (7 bases). The V gene lost 0 bases and the J gene lost 6 bases, with 14 bases spanning the gap. Per the germline V gene, CDR1 is KGHDR and CDR2 is SFDVKD. This CDR3 contains 16 residues.

This clone was observed a single time. The V call is TRBV4-2, the J call TRBJ1-4, with D possibly being TRBD1 (5 bases). CDR1 and CDR2 (germline): LGHNA, YNFKEQ. V was clipped by 1 base and J by 8 bases, with 23 bases between them. The CDR3 loop spans 18 amino acids. CDR3 in amino acids: CASSQVRYTGRPHEKLFF. CDR3 coding DNA: TGTGCCAGCAGCCAAGTACGGTATACAGGAAGACCCCACGAAAAACTGTTTTTT.

The rearrangement links TRBV3-1 (or the pseudogene TRBV3-2) to TRBJ1-1, with D unclear. Germline assignment: CDR1 LGHDT and CDR2 YNNKEL (reference sequence). The germline V and J ends were trimmed by 4 bases and 4 bases, with 10 bases remaining between them. The CDR3 loop spans 13 amino acids. CDR3 in DNA: TGTGCCAGCAGCCCCCGAGAGGGCACTGAAGCTTTCTTT. It translates to CASSPREGTEAFF.

The chain links TRBV5-1 to TRBJ1-1; a weak D match, TRBD1 (6 bases). Germline-derived CDR1 and CDR2 are SGHRS and YFSETQ. The CDR3 has 14 amino acids. Trimming removed 6 bases at V and 5 bases at J, with 17 bases between. This chain's CDR3 is CASTIGGGLTEAFF. DNA for the CDR3: TGCGCCAGCACCATTGGGGGCGGGCTGACTGAAGCTTTCTTT.

The CDR3 DNA sequence: TGTGCCAGCAGTTACGAGGGGGCTGACACTGAAGCTTTCTTT. Its translation: CASSYEGADTEAFF. The rearrangement uses TRBV6-5 and TRBJ1-1, with 7 bases matching TRBD1. Trimming removed 2 bases from V and 3 bases from J; junction bases left unmatched: 3. The germline CDR1 and CDR2 sequences are MNHEY and SVGAGI. The CDR3 spans 14 residues.

J is TRBJ2-2 and V is TRBV28; D uncertain. The CDR3 has 12 residues. V shed 7 bases and J shed 9 bases, with 12 bases lying between them. The germline V gene has CDR1 MDHEN and CDR2 SYDVKM. The CDR3 bases are TGTGCCAGCACAAATAACATCCGGGAGCTGTTTTTT. Translating gives CASTNNIRELFF.

The chain combines TRBV27 with TRBJ1-6; the D is unclear. The CDR3 is made up of 16 amino acids. V lost 2 bases and J 7 bases, leaving 15 bases between the germline ends. Germline lookup yields CDR1 MNHEY and CDR2 SMNVEV (reference sequence). The CDR3 DNA sequence: TGTGCCAGCAGTTTAAAGCAGTGGACTGAGAATTCACCCCTCCACTTT. It encodes CASSLKQWTENSPLHF.

V is TRBV11-3 and J is TRBJ2-5; D remains ambiguous. The CDR3 extends over 12 amino acids. V was shortened by 5 bases and J by 5 bases, with 9 bases between the two germline ends. Germline CDR1 SGHNT, CDR2 YENEEA. CDR3 bases: TGTGCCAGCAGCCCGGACGGGGAGACCCAGTACTTC. It yields the protein CASSPDGETQYF.

This clone was recorded once. The genes are TRBV18 and TRBJ1-6; tentatively, D is TRBD1 (6 bases). Trimming pared 3 bases from V and 7 bases from J, leaving 10 bases between. Per germline, CDR1 KGHSH and CDR2 LQKENI. The CDR3 sequence is 14 residues long. The CDR3 region has the DNA TGTGCCAGCTCACCGGACAGAAAGAATTCACCCCTCCACTTT. Amino acids: CASSPDRKNSPLHF. Full variable domain (remainder filled in from reference TRBV18 and TRBJ1-6): NAGVMQNPRHLVRRRGQEARLRCSPMKGHSHVYWYRQLPEEGLKFMVYLQKENIIDESGMPKERFSAEFPKEGPSILRIQQVVRGDSAAYFCASSPDRKNSPLHFGNGTRLTVT.

The chain recombines TRBV27 with TRBJ1-4, with TRBD1 matching over 7 bases. The CDR3 is made up of 12 amino acids. CDR1 is MNHEY, CDR2 SMNVEV, per germline (reference sequence). After removal of 6 bases from V and 8 bases from J, the junction contained 3 bases not matched to a gene. The DNA for the CDR3 is TGTGCCAGCAGGAACAGGGGAGAAAAACTGTTTTTT. Its translation: CASRNRGEKLFF.

The chain employs TRBV24-1 and TRBJ1-4; possibly TRBD1 for D (5 bases). CDR3 length: 18 amino acids. V gave up 4 bases and J gave up 5 bases, with 22 bases separating them. Germline V CDR1 and CDR2: KGHDR, SFDVKD. For the CDR3, the DNA is TGTGCCACCAGTGACAGGTCGCAGGGCAGGGTGGTGAATGAAAAACTGTTTTTT. Protein sequence: CATSDRSQGRVVNEKLFF.

The genes are TRBV2 and TRBJ1-2, with 9 bases fitting TRBD1. Germline V gives CDR1 SNHLY, CDR2 FYNNEI. The length of the CDR3 is 14 residues. V dropped 9 bases and J dropped 3; count of bases not matched to a gene: 8. The CDR3 DNA is TGTGCCAGACCTCGGGACAGGGAAGACTATGGCTACACCTTC. It is translated as CARPRDREDYGYTF.